What follows describes a single T cell receptor (beta chain). Its antigen is unknown. Here immunoSEQ multiplex PCR was the method, and the copy in TCRdb shows in-frame clones only, minus some. The sample carries hundreds of thousands of clones, roughly 95% recorded once. This specimen belongs to a study of shared clonotypes between healthy human individuals. Study conclusions and caveats: A reduction in generation probabilities was seen for non-shared clonotypes relative to those shared by all four donors.

Naive CD8 cells were CD45RO-negative, positively selected for CCR7, excluding terminally differentiated effector memory CD45RA+ cells. CDR3 size: 15 residues. Germline CDR1 reads MNHEY; CDR2 reads SVGAGI. V lost 6 bases, J lost 7 bases, and 5 bases stayed unmatched. This TCR came from a woman in her 30s in good health. The sample comprised naive CD8+ T cells sorted from blood. J is TRBJ1-6 and V is TRBV6-5; 11 nucleotides match TRBD1. Here the CDR3 DNA reads TGTGCCAGCAGGACGGGGACAGGGGGAAATTCACCCCTCCACTTT. It is translated as CASRTGTGGNSPLHF.